These 3 T cell receptor beta chains came from one sample sequenced in a study of shared T cell receptors in the human thymus. Sequenced by immunoSEQ multiplex PCR; TCRdb stores in-frame clones only, minus some. The sample contains about 380,000 clones, around 93% of which appear only once. Sequenced: thymocytes. The receptors derive from a human donor.

V usage is TRBV11-2 and J usage is TRBJ2-7; 9 bases are a match to TRBD1. The CDR3 length is 16 residues. J lost 1 base, V lost 5 bases, and 9 bases had no gene match. From germline, CDR1 is SGHAT and CDR2 FQNNGV. The CDR3 DNA reads as TGTGCCAGCAGCAGCCGACCGGGACAGGGATCCTACGAGCAGTACTTC. This encodes CASSSRPGQGSYEQYF. Looking up the rest from reference TRBV11-2 and TRBJ2-7 gives the full variable domain: EAGVAQSPRYKIIEKRQSVAFWCNPISGHATLYWYQQILGQGPKLLIQFQNNGVVDDSQLPKDRFSAERLKGVDSTLKIQPAKLEDSAVYLCASSSRPGQGSYEQYFGPGTRLTVT.

As for this clone: Other DNA sequences of this sample code for an identical CDR3. The rearrangement links TRBV27 to TRBJ1-5; D gene ambiguous. The CDR3 consists of 15 residues. The V end lost 0 bases, the J end lost 3 bases, and 9 bases lay between the germline ends. Germline CDR1 reads MNHEY; CDR2 reads SMNVEV (reference sequence). The CDR3 DNA sequence: TGTGCCAGCAGTTTATCGGGGAGGTCCAATCAGCCCCAGCATTTT. The encoded protein is CASSLSGRSNQPQHF.

In the case of this clone: Other DNA sequences within the sample encode an identical CDR3. The rearrangement links TRBV6-5 to TRBJ2-6; D call uncertain. This CDR3 region has 13 residues. Germline CDR1 is MNHEY and CDR2 is SVGAGI. V shed 7 bases and J shed 0 bases, with 4 bases lying between them. The CDR3 DNA sequence: TGTGCCAGCACCAACTCTGGGGCCAACGTCCTGACTTTC. It encodes CASTNSGANVLTF.